This T cell receptor (beta chain) was recovered during a study of blood T cells in healthy people across ages. V gave up 7 bases and J gave up 5 bases, with 17 bases separating them. This CDR3 region has 14 residues. With a J-beta primer mix and a sample-barcoded 5' primer, a second PCR ran about 7 to 12 cycles. TCRdb fed the 5' RACE reads into MiXCR, producing one record per CDR3 protein. Here the sample spans fewer than 2 million distinct CDR3 sequences, about 39% being singletons. Whole-study results and caveats: There was a strong correlation between TCR beta diversity and naive T cell percentage.

Details on this clonotype: Its antigen remains unidentified.

The chain combines TRBV12-3 or TRBV12-4 with TRBJ2-5; D tentatively fits TRBD1 or TRBD2 (5 bases each). Sequenced input: blood. This receptor was obtained from a human donor in good health. The CDR3 bases are TGTGCCAGCACCAAGAGTGGGGGATGGGAGACCCAGTACTTC. Its protein is CASTKSGGWETQYF.